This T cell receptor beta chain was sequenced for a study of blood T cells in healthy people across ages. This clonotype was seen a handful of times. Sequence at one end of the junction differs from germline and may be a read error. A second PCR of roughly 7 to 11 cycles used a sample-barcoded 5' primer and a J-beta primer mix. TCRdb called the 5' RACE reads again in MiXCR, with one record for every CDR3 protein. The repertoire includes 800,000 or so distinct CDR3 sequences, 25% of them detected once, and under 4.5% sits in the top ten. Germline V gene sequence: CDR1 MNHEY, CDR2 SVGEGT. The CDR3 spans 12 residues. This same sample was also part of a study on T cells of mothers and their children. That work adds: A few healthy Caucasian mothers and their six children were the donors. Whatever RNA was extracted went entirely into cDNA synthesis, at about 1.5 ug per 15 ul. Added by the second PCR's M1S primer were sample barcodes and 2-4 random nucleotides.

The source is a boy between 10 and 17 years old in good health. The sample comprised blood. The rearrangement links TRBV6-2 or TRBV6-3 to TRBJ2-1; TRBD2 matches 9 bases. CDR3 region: CANSSSAGGFHF. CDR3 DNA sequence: TGTGCCAACAGTTCGTCGGCGGGGGGGTTCCACTTC.